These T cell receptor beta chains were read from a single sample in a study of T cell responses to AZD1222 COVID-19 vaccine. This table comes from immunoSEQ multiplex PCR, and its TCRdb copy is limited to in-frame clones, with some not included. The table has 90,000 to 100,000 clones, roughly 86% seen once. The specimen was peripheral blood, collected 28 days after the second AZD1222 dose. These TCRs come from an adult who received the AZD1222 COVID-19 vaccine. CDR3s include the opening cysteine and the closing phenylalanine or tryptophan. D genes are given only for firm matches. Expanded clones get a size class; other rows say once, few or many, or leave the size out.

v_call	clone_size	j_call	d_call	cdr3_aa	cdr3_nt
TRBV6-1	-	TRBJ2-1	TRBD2	CASSESGGRGGSEQFF	TGTGCCAGCAGTGAATCAGGAGGGAGGGGCGGAAGTGAGCAGTTCTTC
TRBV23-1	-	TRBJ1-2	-	CASSQSRPQEGNYGYTF	TGCGCCAGCAGTCAATCGAGGCCACAGGAGGGGAACTATGGCTACACCTTC
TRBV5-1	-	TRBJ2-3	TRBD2	CASSSGLAGSDTQYF	TGCGCCAGCAGCTCAGGACTAGCGGGATCAGATACGCAGTATTTT
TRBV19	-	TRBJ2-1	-	CASSTTKRSEQFF	TGTGCCAGTAGTACCACAAAGAGGAGTGAGCAGTTCTTC
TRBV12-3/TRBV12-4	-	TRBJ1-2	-	CASSFWSYGYTF	TGTGCCAGCAGTTTTTGGTCCTATGGCTACACCTTC
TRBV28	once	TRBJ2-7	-	CASSLLIVYEQYF	TGTGCCAGCAGTTTACTCATAGTCTACGAGCAGTACTTC
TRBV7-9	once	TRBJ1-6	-	CASSLAQHSPLHF	TGTGCCAGCAGCTTAGCGCAGCATTCACCCCTCCACTTT
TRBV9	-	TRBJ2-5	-	CASSVGGNGETQYF	TGTGCCAGCAGCGTAGGGGGGAACGGTGAGACCCAGTACTTC
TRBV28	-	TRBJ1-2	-	CASSLWTAANYGYTF	TGTGCCAGCAGTTTATGGACGGCTGCTAACTATGGCTACACCTTC
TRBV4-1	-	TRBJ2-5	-	CASSQGRPGLEETQYF	TGCGCCAGCAGCCAAGGGCGTCCTGGTCTCGAAGAGACCCAGTACTTC
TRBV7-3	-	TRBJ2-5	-	CASSPTGKETQYF	TGTGCCAGCAGCCCCACAGGAAAAGAGACCCAGTACTTC
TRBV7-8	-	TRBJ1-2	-	CASSLGTGSYGYTF	TGTGCCAGCAGCTTAGGGACGGGATCCTATGGCTACACCTTC
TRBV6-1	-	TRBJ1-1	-	CASSEQRRTEAFF	TGTGCCAGCAGTGAACAGAGGAGGACTGAAGCTTTCTTT
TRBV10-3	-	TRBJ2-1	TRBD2	CAITRGLAEYNEQFF	TGTGCCATCACCCGAGGACTAGCGGAGTACAATGAGCAGTTCTTC
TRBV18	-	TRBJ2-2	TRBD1	CASSLDRLPTGELFF	TGTGCCAGCTCACTGGACAGGCTTCCCACCGGGGAGCTGTTTTTT
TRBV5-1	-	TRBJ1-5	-	CASSEGSNQPQHF	TGCGCCAGCAGCGAGGGATCAAATCAGCCCCAGCATTTT
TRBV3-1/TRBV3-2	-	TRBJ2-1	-	CASSQDEYNEQFF	TGTGCCAGCAGCCAAGATGAGTACAATGAGCAGTTCTTC
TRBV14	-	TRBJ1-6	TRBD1	CASSARQGVNSPLHF	TGTGCCAGCAGCGCGAGACAGGGGGTCAATTCACCCCTCCACTTT
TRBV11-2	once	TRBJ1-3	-	CASSLVLTGAGGNTIYF	TGTGCCAGCAGCTTAGTTTTAACCGGTGCTGGTGGAAACACCATATATTTT
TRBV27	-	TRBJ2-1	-	CASRGTTYNEQFF	TGTGCCAGCAGGGGGACAACTTACAATGAGCAGTTCTTC
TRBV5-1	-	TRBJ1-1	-	CASSSEEGDTEAFF	TGCGCCAGCAGCTCGGAAGAGGGCGACACTGAAGCTTTCTTT
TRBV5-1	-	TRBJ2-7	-	CASSLTVGVSYEQYF	TGCGCCAGCAGCCTTACGGTCGGAGTCTCCTACGAGCAGTACTTC
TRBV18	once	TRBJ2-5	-	CASSPGRNQETQYF	TGTGCCAGCTCACCGGGACGGAACCAAGAGACCCAGTACTTC
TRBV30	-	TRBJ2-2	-	CASGPKVGELFF	TGTGCCTCGGGCCCGAAGGTCGGGGAGCTGTTTTTT
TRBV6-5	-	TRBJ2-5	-	CASSSFTETQYF	TGTGCCAGCAGTTCCTTTACAGAGACCCAGTACTTC
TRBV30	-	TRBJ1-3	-	CAWSVLTGLGGNTIYF	TGTGCCTGGAGTGTACTCACAGGCTTGGGTGGAAACACCATATATTTT
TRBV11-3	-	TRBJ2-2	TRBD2	CASSYGYTGLAGGPDGELFF	TGTGCCAGCAGCTACGGATACACCGGACTAGCGGGAGGGCCGGACGGGGAGCTGTTTTTT
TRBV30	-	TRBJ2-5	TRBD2	CAWSVQAGGETQYF	TGTGCCTGGAGTGTACAAGCGGGGGGAGAGACCCAGTACTTC
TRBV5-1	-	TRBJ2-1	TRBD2	CASSLGTSGTSNEQFF	TGCGCCAGCAGCCTCGGGACTAGCGGAACCTCCAATGAGCAGTTCTTC
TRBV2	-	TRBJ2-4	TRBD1	CASRDRKNIQYF	TGTGCCAGCCGGGACAGAAAAAACATTCAGTACTTC
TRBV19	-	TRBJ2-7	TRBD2	CASNGLAGVSEQYF	TGTGCCAGTAATGGACTAGCGGGAGTGTCCGAGCAGTACTTC
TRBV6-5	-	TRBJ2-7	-	CASYTETVSYEQYF	TGTGCCAGCTATACGGAGACAGTCTCCTACGAGCAGTACTTC
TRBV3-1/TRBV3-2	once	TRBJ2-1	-	CASSPLSPFTYNEQFF	TGTGCCAGCAGCCCCCTTTCCCCTTTTACCTACAATGAGCAGTTCTTC
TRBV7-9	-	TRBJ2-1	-	CASSPRGQGTYNEQFF	TGTGCCAGCAGCCCCAGAGGGCAGGGAACCTACAATGAGCAGTTCTTC
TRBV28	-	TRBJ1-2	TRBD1	CAVLAAGTVGRHGYTF	TGTGCCGTCCTTGCGGCAGGGACAGTAGGGAGGCATGGCTACACCTTC
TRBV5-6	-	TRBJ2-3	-	CASSLVGPSTDTQYF	TGTGCCAGCAGCTTGGTGGGTCCTAGCACAGATACGCAGTATTTT
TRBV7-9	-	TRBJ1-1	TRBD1	CASSLSGTGAEAFF	TGTGCCAGCAGTCTGAGCGGGACAGGGGCTGAAGCTTTCTTT
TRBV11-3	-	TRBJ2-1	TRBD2	CASSQTSGSADEQFF	TGTGCCAGCAGCCAGACTAGCGGGAGCGCGGATGAGCAGTTCTTC
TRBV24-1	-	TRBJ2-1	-	CATSDRGAIEQFF	TGTGCCACCAGTGATCGGGGGGCTATCGAGCAGTTCTTC
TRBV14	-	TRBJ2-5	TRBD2	CASSTPGLQETQYF	TGTGCCAGCAGCACCCCGGGACTACAAGAGACCCAGTACTTC
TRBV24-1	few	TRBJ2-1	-	CATSDLKGTDRMNEQFF	TGTGCCACCAGTGATTTAAAAGGGACGGACAGAATGAATGAGCAGTTCTTC
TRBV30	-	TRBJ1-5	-	CAWSVGAKQPQHF	TGTGCCTGGAGTGTAGGGGCTAAACAGCCCCAGCATTTT
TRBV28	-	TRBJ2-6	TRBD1	CASRLPGQGPSGANVLTF	TGTGCCAGCAGGCTTCCGGGACAGGGGCCCTCTGGGGCCAACGTCCTGACTTTC
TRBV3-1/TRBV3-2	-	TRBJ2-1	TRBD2	CASSQDRLAGQNEQFF	TGTGCCAGCAGCCAAGATCGGCTAGCGGGACAAAATGAGCAGTTCTTC
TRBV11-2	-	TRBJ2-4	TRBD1	CASSLITGVGNIQYF	TGTGCCAGCAGCTTAATAACAGGGGTCGGAAACATTCAGTACTTC
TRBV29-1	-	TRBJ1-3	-	CSVEDATSGNTIYF	TGCAGCGTTGAAGATGCTACTTCTGGAAACACCATATATTTT